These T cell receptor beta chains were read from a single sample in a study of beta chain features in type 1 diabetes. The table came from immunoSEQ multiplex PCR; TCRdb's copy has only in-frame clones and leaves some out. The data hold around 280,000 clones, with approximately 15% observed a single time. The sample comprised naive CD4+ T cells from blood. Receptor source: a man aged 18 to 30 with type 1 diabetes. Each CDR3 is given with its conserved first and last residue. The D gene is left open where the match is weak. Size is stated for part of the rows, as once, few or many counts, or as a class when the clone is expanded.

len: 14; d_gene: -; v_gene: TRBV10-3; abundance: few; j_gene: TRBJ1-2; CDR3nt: TGTGCCATCAGTGGAAATACAGACAGAAAGGGCTACACCTTC; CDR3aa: CAISGNTDRKGYTF
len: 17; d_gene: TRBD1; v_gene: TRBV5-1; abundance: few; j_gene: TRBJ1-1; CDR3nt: TGCGCCAGCAGCTTGCTATTTGACAGGGCCCGGGACACTGAAGCTTTCTTT; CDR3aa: CASSLLFDRARDTEAFF
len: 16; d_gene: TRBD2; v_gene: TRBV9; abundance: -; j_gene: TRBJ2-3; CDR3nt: TGTGCCAGCAGCGTAGTCGGCGGGGGAAACACAGATACGCAGTATTTT; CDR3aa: CASSVVGGGNTDTQYF
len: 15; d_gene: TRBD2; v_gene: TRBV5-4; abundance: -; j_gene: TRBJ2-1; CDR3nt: TGTGCCAGCAGCTCCAGACTAGCGGCCTACAATGAGCAGTTCTTC; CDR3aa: CASSSRLAAYNEQFF
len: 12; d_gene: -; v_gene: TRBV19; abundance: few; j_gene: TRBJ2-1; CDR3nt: TGTGCCAGTATGGACAGCTACAATGAGCAGTTCTTC; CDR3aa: CASMDSYNEQFF
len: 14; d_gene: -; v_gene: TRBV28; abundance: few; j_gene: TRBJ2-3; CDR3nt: TGTGCCAGCAGTTTTATGGGCTTCACAGATACGCAGTATTTT; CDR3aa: CASSFMGFTDTQYF
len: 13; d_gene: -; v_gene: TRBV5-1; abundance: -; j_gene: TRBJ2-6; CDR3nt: TGCGCCAGCAGCATAATCCCCCCGGGCGTCCTGACTTTC; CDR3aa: CASSIIPPGVLTF
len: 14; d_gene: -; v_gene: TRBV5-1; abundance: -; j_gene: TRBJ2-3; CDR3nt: TGCGCCAGCCTCCGGGACTCTAAGGCAGATACGCAGTATTTT; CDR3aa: CASLRDSKADTQYF
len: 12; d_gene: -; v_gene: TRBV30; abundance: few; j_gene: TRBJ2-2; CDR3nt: TGTGCCTCGGGACTCACCACCGGGGAGCTGTTTTTT; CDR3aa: CASGLTTGELFF
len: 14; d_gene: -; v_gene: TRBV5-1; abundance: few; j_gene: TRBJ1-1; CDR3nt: TGCGCCAGCAGCTTGGGAAACAGGAACACTGAAGCTTTCTTT; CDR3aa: CASSLGNRNTEAFF
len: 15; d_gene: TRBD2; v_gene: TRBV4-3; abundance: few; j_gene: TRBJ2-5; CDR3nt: TGCGCCAGCAGCCAGGGACTAGGCTATCAAGAGACCCAGTACTTC; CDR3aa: CASSQGLGYQETQYF
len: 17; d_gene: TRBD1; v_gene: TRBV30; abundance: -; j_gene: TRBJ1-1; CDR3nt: TGTGCCTGGGGGCCAAGCGGGACAGGGGGCATGAACACTGAAGCTTTCTTT; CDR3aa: CAWGPSGTGGMNTEAFF
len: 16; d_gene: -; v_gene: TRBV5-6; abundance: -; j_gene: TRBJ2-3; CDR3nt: TGTGCCAGCAGTTTTGGCGGGACGCAAAACGGGGATACGCAGTATTTT; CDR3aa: CASSFGGTQNGDTQYF
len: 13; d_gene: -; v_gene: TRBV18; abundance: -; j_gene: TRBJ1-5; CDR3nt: TGTGCCACCCTCTCAGGGGACGGGCAGCCCCAGCATTTT; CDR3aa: CATLSGDGQPQHF
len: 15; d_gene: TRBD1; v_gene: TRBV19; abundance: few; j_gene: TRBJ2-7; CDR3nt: TGTGCCAGTAGTATGATGGACAGGGGATCGGAGGAGCAGTACTTC; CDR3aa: CASSMMDRGSEEQYF
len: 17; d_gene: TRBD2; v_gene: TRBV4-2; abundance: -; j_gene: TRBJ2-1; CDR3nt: TGTGCCAGCAGCCAAGAAGTAGGAACTAGCGGGTTGTATGAGCAGTTCTTC; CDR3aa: CASSQEVGTSGLYEQFF
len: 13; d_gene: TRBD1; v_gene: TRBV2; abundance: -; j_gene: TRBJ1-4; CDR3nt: TGTGCCAGCAGTGGGGACAGCTTCGGGAAACTGTTTTTT; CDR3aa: CASSGDSFGKLFF
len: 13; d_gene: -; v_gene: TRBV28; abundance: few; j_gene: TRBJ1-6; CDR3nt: TGTGCCAGCAATTCTATCGTCGATTCACCCCTCCACTTT; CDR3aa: CASNSIVDSPLHF
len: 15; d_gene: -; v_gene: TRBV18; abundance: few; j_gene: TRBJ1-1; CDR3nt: TGTGCCAGCTCAGCCGGGCTTTCCGGGGGCACTGAAGCTTTCTTT; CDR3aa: CASSAGLSGGTEAFF
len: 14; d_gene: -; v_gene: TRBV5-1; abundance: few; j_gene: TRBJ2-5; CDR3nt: TGCGCCAGCAGCTTGGGACAGGCCCAAGAGACCCAGTACTTC; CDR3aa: CASSLGQAQETQYF
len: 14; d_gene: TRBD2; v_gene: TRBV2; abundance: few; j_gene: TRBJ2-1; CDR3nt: TGTGCCAGCAGTGGTCTAGCGGGTAACAATGAGCAGTTCTTC; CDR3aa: CASSGLAGNNEQFF
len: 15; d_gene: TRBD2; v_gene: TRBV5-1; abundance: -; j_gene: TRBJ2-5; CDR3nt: TGCGCCAGCAGACCCACTAGCGGGTCACAAGAGACCCAGTACTTC; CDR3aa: CASRPTSGSQETQYF
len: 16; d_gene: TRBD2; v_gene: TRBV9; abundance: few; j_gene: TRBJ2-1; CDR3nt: TGTGCCAGCAGCGAGGGGGCCCGAGCGGGGGGGAGTGAGCAGTTCTTC; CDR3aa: CASSEGARAGGSEQFF
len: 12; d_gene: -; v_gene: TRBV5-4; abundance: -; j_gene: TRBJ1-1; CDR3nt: TGTGCCAGCAGCTTGGTGGGAGGTGAAGCTTTCTTT; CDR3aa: CASSLVGGEAFF
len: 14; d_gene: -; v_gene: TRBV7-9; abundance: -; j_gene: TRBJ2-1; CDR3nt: TGTGCCAGCAGCTTACTTCAAGGGGTAAATGAGCAGTTCTTC; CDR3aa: CASSLLQGVNEQFF
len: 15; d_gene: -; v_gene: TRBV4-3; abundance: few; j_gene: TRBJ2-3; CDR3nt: TGCGCCAGCAGCCAAGATTCGCTAGTTGCAGATACGCAGTATTTT; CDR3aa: CASSQDSLVADTQYF
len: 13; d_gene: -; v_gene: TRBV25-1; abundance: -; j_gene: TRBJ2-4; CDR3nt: TGTGCCAGCAGTGAACTCGCCAAAAACATTCAGTACTTC; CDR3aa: CASSELAKNIQYF
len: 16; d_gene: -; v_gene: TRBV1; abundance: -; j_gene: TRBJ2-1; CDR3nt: TGCACCAGCAGCCAGAGGGGACTAGCGGGGTCCGCCCGTCCGTTCTTC; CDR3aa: CTSSQRGLAGSARPFF
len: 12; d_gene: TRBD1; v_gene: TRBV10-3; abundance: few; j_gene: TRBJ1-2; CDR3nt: TGTGCCATCAGTGGCAGGGGGGATGGCTACACCTTC; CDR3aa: CAISGRGDGYTF
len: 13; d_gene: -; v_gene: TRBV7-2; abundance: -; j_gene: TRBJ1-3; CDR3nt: TGTGCCAGCAGCCCTGCAGCTGGAAACACCATATATTTT; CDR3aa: CASSPAAGNTIYF
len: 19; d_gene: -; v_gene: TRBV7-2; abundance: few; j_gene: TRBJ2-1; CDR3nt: TGTGCCAGCAGCTCTTCAGCGTTTGTGACTTATGGCTCCTACAATGAGCAGTTCTTC; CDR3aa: CASSSSAFVTYGSYNEQFF
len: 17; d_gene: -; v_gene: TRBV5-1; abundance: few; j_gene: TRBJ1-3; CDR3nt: TGCGCCAGCAGTATGAGTCCAGGGCCCCTCTCTGGAAACACCATATATTTT; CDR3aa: CASSMSPGPLSGNTIYF
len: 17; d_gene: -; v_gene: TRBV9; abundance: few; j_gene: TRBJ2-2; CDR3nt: TGTGCCAGCAGCGTACGTTCCGGGGTGTCGAACACCGGGGAGCTGTTTTTT; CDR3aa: CASSVRSGVSNTGELFF
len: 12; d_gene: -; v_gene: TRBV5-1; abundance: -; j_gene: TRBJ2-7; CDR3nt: TGCGCCAGCAGCTTGCAGGGTTCCGAGCAGTACTTC; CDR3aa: CASSLQGSEQYF
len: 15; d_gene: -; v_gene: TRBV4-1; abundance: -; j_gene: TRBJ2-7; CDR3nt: TGCGCCAGCAGCCGCGGGCGCCAAGAAGTCTACGAGCAGTACTTC; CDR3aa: CASSRGRQEVYEQYF
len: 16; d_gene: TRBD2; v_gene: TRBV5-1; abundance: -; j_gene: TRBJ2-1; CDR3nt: TGCGCCAGCACCATTGGGGTGCTAGCGGGAATTAGTGAGCAGTTCTTC; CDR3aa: CASTIGVLAGISEQFF
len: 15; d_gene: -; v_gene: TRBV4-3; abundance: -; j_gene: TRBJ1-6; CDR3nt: TGCGCCAGCAGCCAAGATTGGCAGGGTAATTCACCCCTCCACTTT; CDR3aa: CASSQDWQGNSPLHF
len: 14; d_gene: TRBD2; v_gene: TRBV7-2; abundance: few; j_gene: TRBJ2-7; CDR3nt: TGTGCCAGCAGCCCCAGCGGGGGTTCCTACGAGCAGTACTTC; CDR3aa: CASSPSGGSYEQYF
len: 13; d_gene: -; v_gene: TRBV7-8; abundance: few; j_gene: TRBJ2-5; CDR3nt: TGTGCCAGCAGCTTAGCCCTGCAAGAGACCCAGTACTTC; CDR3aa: CASSLALQETQYF
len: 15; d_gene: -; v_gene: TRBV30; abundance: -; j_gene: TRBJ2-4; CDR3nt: TGTGCCTGGAGTCGAACGGAGGGGTCTTCAAACATTCAGTACTTC; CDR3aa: CAWSRTEGSSNIQYF
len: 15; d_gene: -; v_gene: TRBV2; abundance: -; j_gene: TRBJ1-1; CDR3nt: TGTGCCAGCAGTGATTTGGGCACGGGAAGCACTGAAGCTTTCTTT; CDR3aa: CASSDLGTGSTEAFF
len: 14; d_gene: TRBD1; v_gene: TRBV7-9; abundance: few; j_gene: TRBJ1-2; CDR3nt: TGTGCCAGCAGCTCGGATGGGACAGTCTGGGGCTACACCTTC; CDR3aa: CASSSDGTVWGYTF
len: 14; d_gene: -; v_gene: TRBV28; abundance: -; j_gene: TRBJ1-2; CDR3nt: TGTGCCAGCAGTTTTGGGGGCAAGATCTATGGCTACACCTTC; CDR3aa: CASSFGGKIYGYTF
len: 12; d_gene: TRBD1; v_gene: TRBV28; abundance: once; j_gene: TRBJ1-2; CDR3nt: TGTGCCAGCAGTACAGGGGACTATGGCTACACCTTC; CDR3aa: CASSTGDYGYTF
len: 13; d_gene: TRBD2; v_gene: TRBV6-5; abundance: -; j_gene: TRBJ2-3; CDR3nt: TGTGCCAGCAGCCCCGGACTAGCGGGTACGCAGTATTTT; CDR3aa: CASSPGLAGTQYF
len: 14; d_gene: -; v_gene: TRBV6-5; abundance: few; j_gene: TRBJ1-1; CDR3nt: TGTGCCAGCAGCAGACAGCTAATGAACACTGAAGCTTTCTTT; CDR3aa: CASSRQLMNTEAFF
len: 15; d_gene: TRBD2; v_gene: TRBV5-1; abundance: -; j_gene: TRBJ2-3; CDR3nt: TGCGCCAGCAGCTTTCTAGCGGGCACCACAGATACGCAGTATTTT; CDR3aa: CASSFLAGTTDTQYF
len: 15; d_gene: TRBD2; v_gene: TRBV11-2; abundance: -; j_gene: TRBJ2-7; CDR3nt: TGTGCCAGCAGCAAGCCAAGGACTAGCGTCTACGAGCAGTACTTC; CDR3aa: CASSKPRTSVYEQYF
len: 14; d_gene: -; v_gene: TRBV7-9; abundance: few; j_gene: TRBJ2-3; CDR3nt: TGTGCCAGCAGCTTAGCAGGGGGCACAGATACGCAGTATTTT; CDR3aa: CASSLAGGTDTQYF
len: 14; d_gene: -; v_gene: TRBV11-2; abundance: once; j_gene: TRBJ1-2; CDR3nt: TGTGCCAGCAGCTTAGTGCTAGGTTCGGATGGCTACACCTTC; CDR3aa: CASSLVLGSDGYTF
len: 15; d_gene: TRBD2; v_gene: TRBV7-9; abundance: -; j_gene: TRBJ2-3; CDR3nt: TGTGCCAGCAGCGTGGGGACTAGCGGCACAGATACGCAGTATTTT; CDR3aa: CASSVGTSGTDTQYF